This T cell receptor beta chain was retrieved from a study of blood T cell repertoires in COVID-19. Across the study: COVID-19 samples, acute and convalescent, were from the United States, Italy and Spain.

Under the authors' procedure: Amplification of reference gene primers was used by the study to estimate nucleated cell counts. Produced via immunoSEQ multiplex PCR; TCRdb's table is partial and in-frame only. V and J calls and clone size follow that table, whereas D and trimming were derived from the DNA. The table has 300,000 to 350,000 clones, 89% seen once; the top ten hold over 8.5%. V was shortened by 6 bases and J by 8 bases, with 10 bases between the two germline ends. The CDR3 covers 11 residues. The germline V gene has CDR1 ENHRY and CDR2 SYGVKD. Cohorts were determined from participant-reported clinical history. Cohort 3 donors were reported recovered after two negative PCRs, clearance, or symptom resolution. This clone was seen more than once but under ten times.

The sequence derives from a woman in her 30s who had recovered from COVID-19. Sequencing was carried out using PBMCs or T cells enriched from blood (not recorded which). The chain uses TRBV10-3 and TRBJ1-1; possibly TRBD1 for D (5 bases). The DNA for the CDR3 is TGTGCCATCAGCCGGGACTTGGAAGCTTTCTTT. Encoded protein: CAISRDLEAFF.